The 4 T cell receptor beta chains in this list originate from one sample, sequenced in a study of T cell repertoires in cytomegalovirus infection (dated by TCRdb to between 2019 and 2020). Sequencer: Illumina HiSeq 1500. The raw public reads went through TCRdb reprocessing: fastp at Q25, MiXCR clone calling, in-frame beta chains kept. Rows with a matching CDR3 protein are joined into one entry that keeps the most common DNA and genes. This sample lists hundreds of thousands of distinct CDR3 sequences; 9.6% were detected once. The top ten clones comprise 2% to 3% of the sample. The sample was PBMCs. Every receptor here comes from a human donor in good health (CMV status not recorded). Some clones in this sample may be carry-over from other donors' samples.

This clonotype was observed at least ten times. The chain joins TRBV7-9 to TRBJ1-1, with TRBD1 as a possible D gene (6 bases). In germline, CDR1 is SEHNR, CDR2 FQNEAQ (reference sequence). V dropped 6 bases and J dropped 2 bases, with 13 bases sitting between them. The CDR3 covers 14 residues. The CDR3 protein is CASRTKQGNTEAFF. The CDR3 nucleotides are TGTGCCAGCAGGACCAAACAGGGAAACACTGAAGCTTTCTTT.

In its sample, this clonotype was seen a few times. The rearrangement joins TRBV20-1 to TRBJ2-5, with D perhaps matching TRBD1 or TRBD2 (5 bases each). The CDR3 is made up of 12 amino acids. Germline CDR1 is DFQATT and CDR2 is SNEGSKA (reference sequence). V shed 6 bases and J shed 1 base, with 9 bases lying between them. Written as DNA, the CDR3 is TGCAGTGCCAGGGACCCCCAAGAGACCCAGTACTTC. Its translation is CSARDPQETQYF.

This clonotype was picked up many times. The chain recombines TRBV11-1 with TRBJ2-2; D is possibly TRBD1 or TRBD2 (5 bases each). This CDR3 has 15 amino acids. Trimming shortened V by 2 bases and J by 5 bases, and 12 bases separated the two germline ends. Per germline, CDR1 SGHAT and CDR2 FQDESV (reference sequence). For the CDR3, the DNA is TGTGCCAGCAGCTTATGGGACCTAGGGACCGGGGAGCTGTTTTTT. Its protein is CASSLWDLGTGELFF.

This clonotype was picked up many times. This rearrangement joins TRBV6-2 or TRBV6-3 to TRBJ2-1; 10 positions match TRBD2. Trimming cost V 2 bases and J 3 bases; bases outside gene matches: 16. CDR1 is MNHEY and CDR2 is SVGEGT in the germline V gene. The CDR3 sequence is 20 residues long. CDR3 sequence reads: CASSYPFIAGGLRVYNEQFF. The DNA of the CDR3 is TGTGCCAGCAGTTACCCCTTCATAGCGGGGGGCCTACGGGTCTACAATGAGCAGTTCTTC.